The source of this T cell receptor beta chain is a study of cytomegalovirus exposure and HLA in healthy donors. Across the study: An early release of data contained about 85 million unique TCRs, which came from HLA-typed donors. Study findings and constraints: It has been reported that TCR beta sequences accurately predicted the HLA-A and HLA-B alleles of most subjects. Overall, approximately 150 TCR beta chains were annotated as cytomegalovirus-associated.

Primers for the PCR totalled 60 Vbeta and 13 Jbeta. In the authors' workflow: Unique TCR beta chains totaled roughly 80 million in a later count, with around 11 million of them shared. Measured with immunoSEQ multiplex PCR; TCRdb has only the in-frame clones, and not every one. The V and J calls and clone size come from that table; D and trimming were worked out from the DNA. The table has roughly 170,000 clones, under 90% seen once. The CDR3 sequence is 13 residues long. CDR1 and CDR2 from the germline V gene are SGHRS and YFSETQ. Trimming cost V 5 bases and J 4 bases, with 12 bases left between them. This clone was recorded a few times. Its antigen is undetermined.

The rearrangement uses TRBV5-1 and TRBJ1-2, with D possibly TRBD1 on 6 matching bases. This receptor was obtained from a man aged 25-45 years in good health and CMV-seropositive. The specimen sequenced was PBMCs. The CDR3 DNA reads TGCGCCAGCAGGGCGACAGGAGCCTATGGCTACACCTTC. This translates into CASRATGAYGYTF.